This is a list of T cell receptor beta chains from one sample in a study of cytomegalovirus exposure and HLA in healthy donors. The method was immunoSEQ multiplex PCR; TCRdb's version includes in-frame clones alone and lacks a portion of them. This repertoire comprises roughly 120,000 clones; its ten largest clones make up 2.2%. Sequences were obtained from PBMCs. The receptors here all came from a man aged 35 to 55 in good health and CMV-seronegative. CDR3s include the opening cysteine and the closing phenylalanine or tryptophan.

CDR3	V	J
CASSDRARGVGNIQYF	TRBV6-4	TRBJ2-4
CASSLYTGSNQPQHF	TRBV27	TRBJ1-5
CASSEVASGRGEETQYF	TRBV6-1	TRBJ2-5
CASSLEGANEKLFF	TRBV5-1	TRBJ1-4
CASSTWTSGSSYNEQFF	TRBV13	TRBJ2-1
CATSSGLAGVSGELFF	TRBV15	TRBJ2-2
CASSDWGLAGDNEQFF	TRBV2	TRBJ2-1
CASSRGEGGAQYF	TRBV6-6	TRBJ2-5
CAISESTGLTNIQYF	TRBV10-3	TRBJ2-4
CATSRDLSGGAETQYF	TRBV15	TRBJ2-5
CASSIVQLTGANVLTF	TRBV19	TRBJ2-6
CASSGPGGPDTGELFF	TRBV5-1	TRBJ2-2
CASSLDASGSYNEQFF	TRBV11-3	TRBJ2-1
CASSSWTGEKVGETQYF	TRBV21-1	TRBJ2-5
CASRQGWVNTEAFF	TRBV5-1	TRBJ1-1
CASRTGVSGNTIYF	TRBV6-5	TRBJ1-3
CASSVEMGGLARDTQYF	TRBV9	TRBJ2-3
CASSVASSIYEQYF	TRBV9	TRBJ2-7
CASSSLKTYEQYF	TRBV7-2	TRBJ2-7
CASRPGTDYEQYF	TRBV5-1	TRBJ2-7
CASSQDFASGTDTQYF	TRBV4-3	TRBJ2-3
CASSVPAGELFF	TRBV5-4	TRBJ2-2
CASSPPRTSGSYTGELFF	TRBV7-9	TRBJ2-2